The 32 T cell receptor beta chains below come from one sample, sequenced in a study of OX40 agonist ivuxolimab in advanced cancers. Sequencing was performed with immunoSEQ multiplex PCR; in TCRdb, only in-frame clones are kept and a portion is missing. The table includes roughly 64,000 clones, roughly 90% detected once. The sequenced sample was CD4+ or CD8+ T cells sorted from blood, obtained in a trial of the OX40 agonist ivuxolimab. Receptors originate from an adult with an advanced solid tumor such as melanoma, head and neck, liver or kidney cancer.

The V gene is TRBV18, the J gene TRBJ2-1, with 9 positions matching TRBD2. V shed 0 bases and J 3 bases; nucleotides not matched to a gene: 3. CDR1 and CDR2 from the germline V gene are KGHSH and LQKENI. The CDR3 runs 16 residues. This chain's CDR3 is CASSPPSGRIYNEQFF. The CDR3 DNA follows: TGTGCCAGCTCACCACCTAGCGGGAGAATCTACAATGAGCAGTTCTTC.

About this clone: The sample contains more than one DNA sequence encoding this CDR3. J is TRBJ1-5 and V is TRBV5-1, with 7 bases aligning to TRBD1. The CDR3 spans 14 residues. The germline V gene encodes CDR1 SGHRS and CDR2 YFSETQ. V gave up 8 bases and J gave up 4 bases; unmatched junction bases: 9. The CDR3 loop reads CASSPGTENQPQHF. The CDR3 nucleotides are TGCGCCAGTAGCCCCGGGACAGAAAATCAGCCCCAGCATTTT.

The CDR3 reads CASSLGGSNYGYTF. The CDR3 coding sequence is TGCGCCAGCAGCTTGGGGGGCAGTAACTATGGCTACACCTTC. This rearrangement joins TRBV5-1 to TRBJ1-2; a possible D gene is TRBD1 (5 bases). This CDR3 contains 14 residues. V lost 0 bases, J lost 1 base, and 7 bases lay in between. Germline-derived CDR1 and CDR2 are SGHRS and YFSETQ.

This clone was seen only once. The rearrangement links TRBV19 to TRBJ2-4; 11 nucleotides agree with TRBD2. V lost 2 bases to trimming and J lost 0 bases; unmatched junction nucleotides: 9. The germline V gene encodes CDR1 LNHDA and CDR2 SQIVND (reference sequence). CDR3 length: 19 residues. The CDR3 region is CASSISPGLADLAKNIQYF. The CDR3 DNA sequence: TGTGCCAGTAGTATAAGTCCGGGACTAGCGGATTTAGCCAAAAACATTCAGTACTTC. The variable domain in full, completed from reference TRBV19 and TRBJ2-4, reads DGGITQSPKYLFRKEGQNVTLSCEQNLNHDAMYWYRQDPGQGLRLIYYSQIVNDFQKGDIAEGYSVSREKKESFPLTVTSAQKNPTAFYLCASSISPGLADLAKNIQYFGAGTRLSVL.

The chain couples TRBV6-6 to TRBJ1-1; the D gene is possibly TRBD1 (6 bases). Germline CDR1 and CDR2: MNHNY and SVGAGI (reference sequence). V gave up 6 bases and J gave up 0 bases, with 14 bases separating them. The length of the CDR3 is 15 residues. The CDR3 DNA reads TGTGCCAGCAGGGTACCACAGGGTATGAACACTGAAGCTTTCTTT. Translated, it gives CASRVPQGMNTEAFF.

V and J are TRBV2 and TRBJ2-7; no definite D call. CDR1 SNHLY and CDR2 FYNNEI come from the germline V gene. This CDR3 is built from 12 residues. The V and J ends lost 5 bases and 2 bases respectively, with 7 bases between them. DNA of the CDR3: TGTGCCAGCAGTCAGGAGACCTACGAGCAGTACTTC. Translation: CASSQETYEQYF.

The chain's CDR3 is CAWKAGPYTGELFF. The DNA of the CDR3 is TGTGCCTGGAAAGCGGGCCCTTACACCGGGGAGCTGTTTTTT. The J gene is TRBJ2-2, the V gene TRBV30, with D tentatively TRBD2 (6 bases). V lost 4 bases to trimming and J lost 3 bases, with 12 bases between them. Per germline, CDR1 GTSNPN and CDR2 SVGIG (reference sequence). The CDR3 consists of 14 residues.

This clone appeared once. The V call is TRBV7-2, the J call TRBJ2-2; possible D gene TRBD2, 6 bases. The CDR3 runs to 16 residues. The germline V gene has CDR1 SGHTA and CDR2 FQGNSA. V lost 1 base and J 3 bases, leaving 12 bases between the germline ends. The CDR3 sequence: CASSLVSGSDTGELFF. The CDR3 DNA reads as TGTGCCAGCAGCTTAGTGAGCGGGTCTGACACCGGGGAGCTGTTTTTT. The complete variable domain, with remaining parts taken from reference TRBV7-2 and TRBJ2-2, reads GAGVSQSPSNKVTEKGKDVELRCDPISGHTALYWYRQSLGQGLEFLIYFQGNSAPDKSGLPSDRFSAERTGGSVSTLTIQRTQQEDSAVYLCASSLVSGSDTGELFFGEGSRLTVL.

The genes are TRBV18 and TRBJ1-1; tentatively, D is TRBD1 (5 bases). This CDR3 is 16 amino acids long. CDR1 is KGHSH and CDR2 is LQKENI in the germline V gene. Trimming pared 3 bases from V and 4 bases from J, leaving 18 bases between. For the CDR3, the DNA is TGTGCCAGCTCACCTCAGGTTGGGGCTGGAGTCACTGAAGCTTTCTTT. Its translation is CASSPQVGAGVTEAFF.

The chain recombines TRBV14 with TRBJ1-2, with D possibly TRBD1 on 5 matching bases. Trimming pared 1 base from V and 2 bases from J, leaving 11 bases between. The CDR3 extends over 15 amino acids. The V gene's germline CDR1 is SGHDN and CDR2 FVKESK. The CDR3 DNA reads as TGTGCCAGCAGCCAAGGCCGACAGAGAAACTATGGCTACACCTTC. It encodes CASSQGRQRNYGYTF.

The chain combines TRBV2 with TRBJ2-7, with TRBD2 matching over 8 bases. V shed 6 bases, J shed 9 bases, and the junction held 7 bases outside the gene matches. Germline CDR1 SNHLY, CDR2 FYNNEI. This CDR3 has 12 amino acids. Here the CDR3 DNA reads TGTGCCAGCAGAGAGATGGCGGGGGGGCAGTACTTC. Protein sequence: CASREMAGGQYF.

This chain uses TRBV18 with TRBJ1-1, with D uncertain. The CDR3 extends over 13 amino acids. V lost 0 bases to trimming and J lost 7 bases, with 9 bases between them. CDR1 is KGHSH and CDR2 is LQKENI in the germline V gene. Here the CDR3 DNA reads TGTGCCAGCTCACCACCGATCCGGAATGAAGCTTTCTTT. Its translation is CASSPPIRNEAFF. Together with reference TRBV18 and TRBJ1-1, the CDR3 gives the full variable domain: NAGVMQNPRHLVRRRGQEARLRCSPMKGHSHVYWYRQLPEEGLKFMVYLQKENIIDESGMPKERFSAEFPKEGPSILRIQQVVRGDSAAYFCASSPPIRNEAFFGQGTRLTVV.

This sequence joins TRBV27 and TRBJ2-1; TRBD2 is a possible D gene (5 bases). Germline V lookup: CDR1 MNHEY, CDR2 SMNVEV (reference sequence). The CDR3 runs to 16 residues. The V and J ends lost 4 bases and 2 bases respectively, with 15 bases between them. CDR3 sequence: CASSWVSGQTYNEQFF. CDR3 nucleotides: TGTGCCAGCAGTTGGGTCAGCGGTCAGACCTACAATGAGCAGTTCTTC.

The chain combines TRBV5-1 with TRBJ2-1; 7 positions match TRBD2. The CDR3 sequence is 16 residues long. The germline V gene has CDR1 SGHRS and CDR2 YFSETQ. V lost 1 base and J lost 0; bases outside the gene matches: 4. CDR3 sequence: CASSLMQRDSYNEQFF. In nucleotides, the CDR3 is TGCGCCAGCAGCTTGATGCAGCGGGACTCCTACAATGAGCAGTTCTTC.

The chain links TRBV18 to TRBJ1-1, with D perhaps matching TRBD1 (5 bases). CDR1 KGHSH and CDR2 LQKENI come from the germline V gene. Trimming removed 3 bases from V and 1 base from J, with 12 bases in between. The CDR3 consists of 15 residues. CDR3 amino acids: CASSPNEQENTEAFF. CDR3 nucleotides: TGTGCCAGCTCACCGAACGAACAGGAGAACACTGAAGCTTTCTTT.

The chain combines TRBV2 with TRBJ1-1, with D maybe TRBD1 (5 bases). Germline lookup yields CDR1 SNHLY and CDR2 FYNNEI. V lost 5 bases to trimming and J lost 6 bases, with 13 bases between them. The CDR3 spans 13 residues. The CDR3 loop reads CASSPGRGAEAFF. DNA for the CDR3: TGTGCCAGCAGTCCAGGAAGGGGAGCTGAAGCTTTCTTT.

The chain has TRBV7-9 and TRBJ2-5; 14 bases are shared with TRBD2. CDR3 length equals 18 residues. V trimming: 0 bases; J trimming: 4 bases; junction bases outside the gene matches: 7. The germline V gene has CDR1 SEHNR and CDR2 FQNEAQ (reference sequence). Written as DNA, the CDR3 is TGTGCCAGCAGCTTAGCACCGGGACTAGCGGGAGCGGCAGAGACCCAGTACTTC. It yields the protein CASSLAPGLAGAAETQYF.

This chain connects TRBV25-1 to TRBJ1-5; D gene ambiguous. The germline V gene has CDR1 MGHDK and CDR2 SYGVNS. The V and J ends lost 0 bases and 5 bases respectively, with 5 bases between them. The CDR3 has 13 residues. The CDR3 protein is CASSEYRDQPQHF. The CDR3 nucleotides read TGTGCCAGCAGTGAATATCGGGATCAGCCCCAGCATTTT.

V usage is TRBV10-3 and J usage is TRBJ1-3; maybe TRBD1 (6 bases). The germline V gene has CDR1 ENHRY and CDR2 SYGVKD. The CDR3 spans 14 residues. Trimming cost V 10 bases and J 1 base, with 14 bases left between them. The DNA of the CDR3 is TGTGCCACCGGACAGATGTTGTCTGGAAACACCATATATTTT. It specifies CATGQMLSGNTIYF.

This chain joins TRBV19 and TRBJ2-5, with 11 nucleotides matching TRBD1. This CDR3 is 15 amino acids long. Germline V gene lookup returns CDR1 LNHDA and CDR2 SQIVND (reference sequence). Losses at the gene ends were 9 bases for V and 4 bases for J; bases not matched to a gene: 10. The DNA for the CDR3 is TGTGCCAGCAGGGACAGGGGGAGTGTTGGAGAGACCCAGTACTTC. As protein: CASRDRGSVGETQYF.

The chain carries TRBV5-1 and TRBJ1-6; no definite D call. CDR1 SGHRS and CDR2 YFSETQ come from the germline V gene. The V end was cut by 1 base, the J end by 6 bases, with 17 bases between. The CDR3 is 17 residues long. Here the CDR3 reads CASSLQGLGSPNSPLHF. In nucleotides, the CDR3 is TGCGCCAGCAGCTTGCAAGGATTGGGGTCCCCTAATTCACCCCTCCACTTT.

The chain uses TRBV6-1 and TRBJ2-3; 8 bases align to TRBD1. This CDR3 is built from 13 residues. Germline trimming cut 6 bases from V and 5 bases from J; bases unmatched to any gene: 4. The germline V gene encodes CDR1 MNHNS and CDR2 SASEGT. The CDR3 DNA follows: TGTGCCAGCAGGTCAGGACAGGGAGATACGCAGTATTTT. This gives the protein CASRSGQGDTQYF.

This CDR3 is CASSPTGSLWTDTQYF. The CDR3, as DNA: TGTGCCAGCAGCCCGACAGGGTCGTTGTGGACAGATACGCAGTATTTT. The chain employs TRBV7-8 and TRBJ2-3, with 7 bases lining up with TRBD1. Germline lookup yields CDR1 SGHVS and CDR2 FQNEAQ. The V segment lost 5 bases and the J segment 3 bases; nucleotides outside the gene matches: 11. This CDR3 is built from 16 residues.

The chain joins TRBV5-1 to TRBJ2-2, with 8 bases aligning to TRBD1. There are 15 residues in the CDR3. Trimming cost V 4 bases and J 0 bases; bases outside gene matches: 2. CDR1 and CDR2 (germline): SGHRS, YFSETQ. The CDR3 DNA reads as TGCGCCAGCAGCGTGGGACAGGCGAACACCGGGGAGCTGTTTTTT. Translated: CASSVGQANTGELFF.

The gene calls are TRBV9 and TRBJ2-1; 8 bases agree with TRBD1. This CDR3 is built from 16 residues. V shed 2 bases and J 2 bases; nucleotides not matched to a gene: 6. CDR1 is SGDLS and CDR2 is YYNGEE in the germline V gene. The CDR3 region has the DNA TGTGCCAGCAGCGTCCATCAGGGGGCGGCCTACAATGAGCAGTTCTTC. Its translation: CASSVHQGAAYNEQFF.

The chain recombines TRBV6-6 with TRBJ1-1, with 8 bases fitting TRBD1. The length of the CDR3 is 15 residues. The germline gives CDR1 MNHNY, CDR2 SVGAGI (reference sequence). V shed 8 bases, J shed 0 bases, and the junction held 8 bases outside the gene matches. The CDR3 DNA sequence: TGTGCCAGCGGGACAGGTCTTAACATGAACACTGAAGCTTTCTTT. Protein sequence: CASGTGLNMNTEAFF.

This clone was recorded only once. The V call is TRBV27, the J call TRBJ2-3; 7 bases match TRBD2. Looked up from germline, CDR1 is MNHEY and CDR2 is SMNVEV (reference sequence). The ends lost 7 bases at V and 2 bases at J; junction bases unmatched: 3. This CDR3 is built from 13 residues. The CDR3 reads CASKGTNTDTQYF. The DNA for the CDR3 is TGTGCCAGCAAAGGGACTAACACAGATACGCAGTATTTT.

The J gene is TRBJ2-5, the V gene TRBV20-1; no definite D call. The CDR3 consists of 11 residues. Trimming cost V 0 bases and J 5 bases, with 4 bases left between them. The germline gives CDR1 DFQATT, CDR2 SNEGSKA (reference sequence). In nucleotides, the CDR3 is TGCAGTGCTAGAGATTTCGAGACCCAGTACTTC. Its translation is CSARDFETQYF.

This clone was detected only once. V usage is TRBV5-1 and J usage is TRBJ2-7; D possibly corresponds to TRBD1 (6 bases). The germline V and J ends were trimmed by 3 bases and 3 bases, with 13 bases remaining between them. Germline V gene lookup returns CDR1 SGHRS and CDR2 YFSETQ. The length of the CDR3 is 14 residues. The CDR3 spells CASSSQGRHYEQYF. Here the CDR3 DNA reads TGCGCCAGCAGCTCACAGGGACGCCACTACGAGCAGTACTTC.

The chain recombines TRBV7-5 with TRBJ1-3. TRBV7-5 is labeled a pseudogene. The length of the CDR3 is 13 residues. CDR3 sequence: CVRSARQGNTIYF. The CDR3 region has the DNA TGTGTCAGAAGCGCAAGGCAGGGAAACACCATATATTTT.

This sequence joins TRBV5-1 and TRBJ2-2; 11 nucleotides align to TRBD2. CDR1 and CDR2 (germline): SGHRS, YFSETQ. J lost 5 bases, V lost 2 bases, and 14 bases had no gene match. The CDR3 is 19 amino acids. CDR3 bases: TGCGCCAGCAGCTTCTCTACTAGCGGGAGTTCTCGGGGGACCGGGGAGCTGTTTTTT. Its protein is CASSFSTSGSSRGTGELFF.

The chain is built from TRBV28 and TRBJ2-7; D is possibly TRBD1 (6 bases). Trimming pared 6 bases from V and 2 bases from J, leaving 11 bases between. The CDR3 extends over 13 amino acids. Germline V gene lookup returns CDR1 MDHEN and CDR2 SYDVKM. CDR3 sequence: CASREGQTYEQYF. CDR3 nucleotides: TGTGCCAGCAGGGAAGGACAGACCTACGAGCAGTACTTC.